A single sample is the source of the 18 T cell receptor beta chains below, sequenced in a study of T cell changes during pregnancy in multiple sclerosis. TCRdb keeps only in-frame clones here, not all; method: immunoSEQ multiplex PCR. The repertoire holds roughly 71,000 clones, with about 93% as singletons. The sequences come from peripheral blood, collected in the first trimester of pregnancy. The receptors originated from a female donor in good health, enrolled as a control in a pregnancy study.

The genes are TRBV14 and TRBJ1-1; D perhaps matches TRBD1 (5 bases). This CDR3 spans 14 amino acids. Germline V gives CDR1 SGHDN, CDR2 FVKESK. V lost 1 base and J lost 5, with 11 bases in between. This CDR3 is CASSQAWGDTEAFF. The CDR3 DNA reads as TGTGCCAGCAGCCAAGCTTGGGGGGATACTGAAGCTTTCTTT.

This rearrangement joins TRBV6-1 to TRBJ2-2; no reliable D call. The CDR3 extends over 14 amino acids. Trimming cost V 8 bases and J 2 bases, with 12 bases left between them. Germline V gene lookup returns CDR1 MNHNS and CDR2 SASEGT. As DNA, the CDR3 is TGTGCCAGCGTCCGGGTCAGTAACACCGGGGAGCTGTTTTTT. Translating gives CASVRVSNTGELFF.

V usage is TRBV5-1 and J usage is TRBJ2-7; 11 positions agree with TRBD1. The CDR3 is 15 residues long. J lost 2 bases, V lost 4 bases, and 5 bases had no gene match. Germline-derived CDR1 and CDR2 are SGHRS and YFSETQ. The CDR3 region is CASSAGTGGPYEQYF. DNA for the CDR3: TGCGCCAGCAGCGCCGGGACAGGGGGACCCTACGAGCAGTACTTC.

This sequence joins TRBV5-1 and TRBJ2-5, with 12 bases fitting TRBD2. The length of the CDR3 is 17 residues. CDR1 and CDR2 (germline): SGHRS, YFSETQ. The V gene end was trimmed by 4 bases and the J gene end by 5 bases; junction bases not matched to a gene: 12. In nucleotides, the CDR3 is TGCGCCAGCAGCAGATCTAGCGGGAGGGCCCTCATGGAGACCCAGTACTTC. Its translation: CASSRSSGRALMETQYF. Based on the CDR3 plus reference TRBV5-1 and TRBJ2-5, the full variable domain is KAGVTQTPRYLIKTRGQQVTLSCSPISGHRSVSWYQQTPGQGLQFLFEYFSETQRNKGNFPGRFSGRQFSNSRSEMNVSTLELGDSALYLCASSRSSGRALMETQYFGPGTRLLVL.

This chain uses TRBV2 with TRBJ2-5, with 16 bases matching TRBD2. V shed 6 bases, J shed 5 bases, and the junction held 6 bases outside the gene matches. The CDR3 spans 16 residues. Germline V gene lookup returns CDR1 SNHLY and CDR2 FYNNEI. The CDR3 is CASRGTSGRAGETQYF. The CDR3 DNA follows: TGTGCCAGCAGGGGGACTAGCGGGAGGGCCGGGGAGACCCAGTACTTC.

The chain employs TRBV6-5 and TRBJ1-2; 8 bases line up with TRBD1. The CDR3 has 16 amino acids. J gave up 4 bases and V 1 base, and 8 bases lay outside the gene matches. Per the germline V gene, CDR1 is MNHEY and CDR2 is SVGAGI. The CDR3: CASSYWQGAQSYGYTF. CDR3 nucleotide sequence: TGTGCCAGCAGTTACTGGCAGGGGGCGCAGAGCTATGGCTACACCTTC.

CDR3 nucleotides: TGTGCCAGCAGCCAAGAAACACCCATCCGGACAGGGGGGCCCAACGAGCAGTACTTC. Protein: CASSQETPIRTGGPNEQYF. The chain links TRBV4-2 to TRBJ2-7; 10 bases line up with TRBD1. Germline assignment: CDR1 LGHNA and CDR2 YNFKEQ. The CDR3 sequence is 19 residues long. Germline trimming cut 0 bases from V and 5 bases from J; bases unmatched to any gene: 16.

This chain connects TRBV5-1 to TRBJ2-1; the match to TRBD2 covers 10 bases. The CDR3 runs to 16 residues. Germline V lookup: CDR1 SGHRS, CDR2 YFSETQ. V lost 4 bases to trimming and J lost 3 bases; unmatched junction nucleotides: 7. The CDR3 loop is CASSQTGTSDYNEQFF. Here the CDR3 DNA reads TGCGCCAGCAGCCAAACCGGGACTAGCGACTACAATGAGCAGTTCTTC.

The chain couples TRBV15 to TRBJ2-2; tentative D call: TRBD2 (6 bases). Trimming removed 0 bases at V and 7 bases at J, with 12 bases between. CDR1 is LNHNV and CDR2 is YYDKDF in the germline V gene (reference sequence). The CDR3 spans 15 residues. The CDR3 DNA is TGTGCCACCAGCAGAGATATTAGCGGAATCGGGGAGCTGTTTTTT. Residues: CATSRDISGIGELFF.

The rearrangement uses TRBV5-8 and TRBJ2-7; possibly TRBD1 for D (6 bases). CDR1 and CDR2 (germline): SGHTS, YDEGEE. The CDR3 loop spans 14 amino acids. The V end was cut by 0 bases, the J end by 3 bases, with 10 bases between. In DNA form, the CDR3 reads TGTGCCAGCAGCTTGGGGACAGCAAACTACGAGCAGTACTTC. It specifies CASSLGTANYEQYF.

The rearrangement joins TRBV6-1 to TRBJ1-5; TRBD1 agrees at 10 bases. V lost 2 bases and J lost 6; bases outside the gene matches: 19. Germline CDR1 reads MNHNS; CDR2 reads SASEGT. CDR3 length equals 20 residues. CDR3: CASSEQFSGTGVISSQPQHF. The CDR3 DNA is TGTGCCAGCAGTGAACAATTTTCGGGGACAGGGGTAATATCAAGTCAGCCCCAGCATTTT.

J is TRBJ2-1 and V is TRBV23-1; TRBD2 agrees at 11 bases. TRBV23-1 is marked as an open reading frame, function uncertain. The V segment lost 2 bases and the J segment 8 bases; nucleotides outside the gene matches: 8. The CDR3 covers 16 residues. Here the CDR3 reads CASSQPPSGRRDEQFF. CDR3 nucleotide sequence: TGCGCCAGCAGTCAACCGCCTAGCGGGAGGAGGGATGAGCAGTTCTTC.

The chain links TRBV7-2 to TRBJ2-3; TRBD1 matches 8 bases. The J segment lost 6 bases and the V segment lost 5 bases, leaving 10 bases of the junction unmatched. The CDR3 has 15 residues. Germline CDR1 reads SGHTA; CDR2 reads FQGNSA. The CDR3 DNA reads as TGTGCCAGCAGCGCCCAGACAGGGGTTTTGGATACGCAGTATTTT. Translation gives CASSAQTGVLDTQYF.

This clone has just one count. Written as DNA, the CDR3 is TGTGCCAGCAGTCCCCGGAGGCGGGGAGGCTACGAGCAGTACTTC. It encodes CASSPRRRGGYEQYF. The chain is built from TRBV6-1 and TRBJ2-7; D is possibly TRBD2 (6 bases). The CDR3 covers 15 residues. Germline V gives CDR1 MNHNS, CDR2 SASEGT. Deletions cut 5 bases from V and 3 bases from J, with 17 bases between.

The chain couples TRBV5-1 to TRBJ1-2; TRBD1 matches at 9 bases. Trimming removed 0 bases from V and 4 bases from J; junction bases left unmatched: 7. CDR1 is SGHRS, CDR2 YFSETQ, per germline. CDR3 length equals 16 residues. CDR3 loop: CASSLDRGRKSYGYTF. In DNA, the CDR3 is TGCGCCAGCAGCTTGGACAGGGGGCGGAAGAGCTATGGCTACACCTTC.

This clone was counted a few times. The CDR3 nucleotides are TGTGCCAGCAGCACCCGACAGGTCGGTAGGGACGAGCAGTACTTC. Its protein is CASSTRQVGRDEQYF. V gene TRBV11-2 combines with J gene TRBJ2-7; tentative D call: TRBD1 (6 bases). From germline, CDR1 is SGHAT and CDR2 FQNNGV. Trimming shortened V by 5 bases and J by 5 bases, and 19 bases separated the two germline ends. The length of the CDR3 is 15 residues.

The V and J genes are TRBV7-2 and TRBJ2-2; perhaps TRBD2 as D (6 bases). V was shortened by 2 bases and J by 6 bases, with 10 bases between the two germline ends. Per the germline V gene, CDR1 is SGHTA and CDR2 is FQGNSA. CDR3 length: 14 residues. DNA for the CDR3: TGTGCCAGCAGCTTAATGGGGGGTCCCGGGGAGCTGTTTTTT. This sequence encodes CASSLMGGPGELFF.

The rearrangement links TRBV16 to TRBJ1-3; D not resolved. The CDR3 is 16 residues long. The V gene's germline CDR1 is KGHSY and CDR2 FQNENV. Trimming took off 2 bases at V and 0 bases at J, with 11 bases between the two ends. CDR3 in amino acids: CASSQTQKPSGNTIYF. The CDR3 DNA is TGTGCCAGCAGCCAAACCCAGAAACCCTCTGGAAACACCATATATTTT.